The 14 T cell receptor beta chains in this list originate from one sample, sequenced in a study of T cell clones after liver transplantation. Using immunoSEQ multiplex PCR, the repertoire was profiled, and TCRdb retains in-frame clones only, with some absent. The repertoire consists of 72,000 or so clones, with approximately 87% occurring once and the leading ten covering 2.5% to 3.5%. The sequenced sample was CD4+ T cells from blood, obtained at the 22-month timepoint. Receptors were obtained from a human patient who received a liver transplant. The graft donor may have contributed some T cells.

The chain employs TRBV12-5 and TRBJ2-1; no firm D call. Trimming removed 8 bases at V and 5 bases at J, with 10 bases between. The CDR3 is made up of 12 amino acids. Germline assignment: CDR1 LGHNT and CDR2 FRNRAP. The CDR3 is CASTLADNEQFF. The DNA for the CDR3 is TGTGCTAGTACCCTTGCGGACAATGAGCAGTTCTTC.

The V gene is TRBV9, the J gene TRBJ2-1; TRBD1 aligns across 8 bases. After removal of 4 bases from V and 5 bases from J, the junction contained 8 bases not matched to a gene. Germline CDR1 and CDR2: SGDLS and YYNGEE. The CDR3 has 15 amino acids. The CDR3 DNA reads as TGTGCCAGCAGCACACGGACAGGGTCTCACAATGAGCAGTTCTTC. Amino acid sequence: CASSTRTGSHNEQFF.

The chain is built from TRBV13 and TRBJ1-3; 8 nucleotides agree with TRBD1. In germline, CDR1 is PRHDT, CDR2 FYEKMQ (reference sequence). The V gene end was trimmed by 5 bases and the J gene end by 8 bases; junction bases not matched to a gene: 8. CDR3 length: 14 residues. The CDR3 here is CASSLTGQGHTIYF. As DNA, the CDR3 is TGTGCCAGCAGCCTCACAGGACAGGGACACACCATATATTTT.

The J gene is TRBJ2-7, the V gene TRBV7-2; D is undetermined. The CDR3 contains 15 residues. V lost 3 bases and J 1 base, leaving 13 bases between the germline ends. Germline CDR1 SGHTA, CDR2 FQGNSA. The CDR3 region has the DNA TGTGCCAGCAGCTTCTCGAGGATGGGGTCCTACGAGCAGTACTTC. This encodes CASSFSRMGSYEQYF.

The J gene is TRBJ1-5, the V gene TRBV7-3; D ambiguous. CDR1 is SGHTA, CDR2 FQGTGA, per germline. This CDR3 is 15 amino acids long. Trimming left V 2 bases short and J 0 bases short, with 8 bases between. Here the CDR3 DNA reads TGTGCCAGCAGCTTAGCGCGGGTTAGCAATCAGCCCCAGCATTTT. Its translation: CASSLARVSNQPQHF.

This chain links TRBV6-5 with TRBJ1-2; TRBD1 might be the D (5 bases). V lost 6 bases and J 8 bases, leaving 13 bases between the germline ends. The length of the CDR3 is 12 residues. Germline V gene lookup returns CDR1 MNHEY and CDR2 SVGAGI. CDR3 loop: CASSLGSGGYTF. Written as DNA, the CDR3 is TGTGCCAGCAGCCTCGGATCAGGGGGCTACACCTTC.

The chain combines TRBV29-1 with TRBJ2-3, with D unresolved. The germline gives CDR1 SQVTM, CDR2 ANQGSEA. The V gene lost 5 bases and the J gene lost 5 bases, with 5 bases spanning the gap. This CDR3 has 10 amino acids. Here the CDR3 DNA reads TGCAGCGTTCGGGTAGATACGCAGTATTTT. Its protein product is CSVRVDTQYF.

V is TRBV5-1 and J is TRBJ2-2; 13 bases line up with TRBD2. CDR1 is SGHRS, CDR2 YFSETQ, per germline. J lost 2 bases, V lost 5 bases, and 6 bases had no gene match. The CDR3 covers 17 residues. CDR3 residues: CASRWTSGGSNTGELFF. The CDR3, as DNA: TGCGCCAGCAGATGGACTAGCGGGGGCTCTAACACCGGGGAGCTGTTTTTT.

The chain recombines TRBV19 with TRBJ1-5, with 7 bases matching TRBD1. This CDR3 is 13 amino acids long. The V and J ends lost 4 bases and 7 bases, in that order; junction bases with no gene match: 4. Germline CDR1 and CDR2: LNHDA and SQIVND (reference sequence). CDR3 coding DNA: TGTGCCAGTAGTAAGGGGGCAGAGCAGCCCCAGCATTTT. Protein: CASSKGAEQPQHF. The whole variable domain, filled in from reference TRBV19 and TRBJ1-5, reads DGGITQSPKYLFRKEGQNVTLSCEQNLNHDAMYWYRQDPGQGLRLIYYSQIVNDFQKGDIAEGYSVSREKKESFPLTVTSAQKNPTAFYLCASSKGAEQPQHFGDGTRLSIL.

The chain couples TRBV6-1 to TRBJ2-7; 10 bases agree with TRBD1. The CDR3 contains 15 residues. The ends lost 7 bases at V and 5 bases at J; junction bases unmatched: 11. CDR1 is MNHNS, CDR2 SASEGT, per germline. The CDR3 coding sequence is TGTGCCAGCACGATATGCCGGGACAGGGGCCACGAGCAGTACTTC. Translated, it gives CASTICRDRGHEQYF.

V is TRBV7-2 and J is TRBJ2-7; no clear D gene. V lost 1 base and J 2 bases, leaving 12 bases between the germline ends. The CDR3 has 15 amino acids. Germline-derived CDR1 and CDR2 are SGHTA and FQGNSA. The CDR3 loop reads CASSLDPSLPYEQYF. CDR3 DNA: TGTGCCAGCAGCTTAGACCCTAGTCTACCCTACGAGCAGTACTTC.

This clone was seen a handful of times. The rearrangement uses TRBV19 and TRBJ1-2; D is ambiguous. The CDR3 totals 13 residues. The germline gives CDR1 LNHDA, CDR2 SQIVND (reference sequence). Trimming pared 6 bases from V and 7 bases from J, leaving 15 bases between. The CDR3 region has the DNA TGTGCCAGTAGATCGGGGAGGGAACGTGGCTACACCTTC. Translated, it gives CASRSGRERGYTF.

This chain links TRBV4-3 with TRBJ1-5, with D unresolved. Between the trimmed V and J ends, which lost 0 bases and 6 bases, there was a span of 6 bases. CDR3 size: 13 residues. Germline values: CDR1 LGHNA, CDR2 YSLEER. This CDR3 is CASSQDGFQPQHF. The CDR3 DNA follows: TGCGCCAGCAGCCAAGATGGGTTTCAGCCCCAGCATTTT.

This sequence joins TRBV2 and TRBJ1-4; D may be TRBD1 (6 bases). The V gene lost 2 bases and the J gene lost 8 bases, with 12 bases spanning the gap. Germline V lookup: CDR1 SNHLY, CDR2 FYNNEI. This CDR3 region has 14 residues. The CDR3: CASSESARGEKLFF. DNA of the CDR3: TGTGCCAGCAGTGAATCTGCCAGGGGAGAAAAACTGTTTTTT.